A selection of T cell receptor beta chains follows, all from one sample in a study of CD8 T cells in Susac syndrome. MiXCR was run by TCRdb on the immunoSEQ multiplex PCR reads, yielding one entry per CDR3 protein. The top ten hold roughly 0.31% of the sample, which has tens of thousands of distinct CDR3 sequences, 85% to 95% seen once. The sample consisted of CD4+ T cells from PBMCs. Every receptor here comes from a human donor with Susac syndrome. The CDR3 runs from the conserved cysteine through the conserved F or W. The order of the fields is D gene, J gene, V gene, clone size, CDR3 protein, CDR3 DNA. The D gene is left open where the match is weak. A row's size may be missing; if present it is once, few, many or a size class.

>.|TRBJ2-3|TRBV3-1|.
CASSQDITRDTQYF
TGTGCCAGCAGCCAAGATATTACGAGAGATACGCAGTATTTT
>.|TRBJ1-2|TRBV28|.
CASSLDSVNYGYTF
TGTGCCAGCAGTTTAGACAGCGTTAACTATGGCTACACCTTC
>TRBD2|TRBJ2-5|TRBV6-2/TRBV6-3|.
CASSEPPVAGAQYF
TGTGCCAGCAGCGAACCCCCGGTAGCGGGGGCCCAGTACTTC
>.|TRBJ2-7|TRBV20-1|once
CSAGMYRLQGANEQYF
TGCAGTGCTGGAATGTATCGGTTACAGGGAGCTAACGAGCAGTACTTC
>TRBD1|TRBJ2-1|TRBV20-1|.
CSARDLRQGFHEQFF
TGCAGTGCTAGAGATTTGAGACAGGGCTTCCATGAGCAGTTCTTC
>.|TRBJ1-1|TRBV5-1|.
CASSRSSEAFF
TGCGCCAGCAGTCGGTCTTCTGAAGCTTTCTTT
>.|TRBJ1-2|TRBV9|.
CASSVESGYGYTF
TGTGCCAGCAGCGTAGAATCAGGGTATGGCTACACCTTC
>.|TRBJ2-1|TRBV5-1|few
CASSLRSSSSYNEQFF
TGCGCCAGCAGCTTGCGAAGTAGTAGCTCCTACAATGAGCAGTTCTTC
>.|TRBJ2-1|TRBV20-1|once
CSAGYRENEQFF
TGCAGTGCTGGGTACAGGGAGAATGAGCAGTTCTTC
>.|TRBJ2-5|TRBV5-4|.
CASSLWRAQETQYF
TGTGCCAGCAGTCTCTGGCGGGCGCAAGAGACCCAGTACTTC
>TRBD2|TRBJ2-5|TRBV9|.
CASSVAAGEQETQYF
TGTGCCAGCAGCGTAGCGGCGGGGGAACAAGAGACCCAGTACTTC
>.|TRBJ1-2|TRBV12-3/TRBV12-4|.
CATLTLATGTSGGYTF
TGTGCCACCCTGACTCTTGCGACCGGGACATCGGGTGGCTACACCTTC
>.|TRBJ2-7|TRBV14|.
CASSHRGSYEQYF
TGTGCCAGCAGCCACAGGGGTTCCTACGAGCAGTACTTC
>.|TRBJ2-1|TRBV6-2/TRBV6-3|.
CASSLTDTNEQFF
TGTGCCAGCAGTTTGACAGATACAAATGAGCAGTTCTTC
>.|TRBJ1-2|TRBV7-9|.
CASSPQGNGYTF
TGTGCCAGCAGCCCGCAGGGTAACGGCTACACCTTC
>TRBD2|TRBJ2-7|TRBV7-2|.
CASTPGLASYEQYF
TGTGCCAGCACCCCGGGACTAGCCTCCTACGAGCAGTACTTC
>.|TRBJ2-1|TRBV6-2/TRBV6-3|.
CASSLGRLNEQFF
TGTGCCAGCAGCCTGGGACGGCTCAATGAGCAGTTCTTC
>.|TRBJ1-1|TRBV5-1|.
CASSLSGEPEAFF
TGCGCCAGCAGCTTGTCGGGGGAACCTGAAGCTTTCTTT
>TRBD1|TRBJ1-2|TRBV2|.
CASSLDRGLYGYTF
TGTGCCAGCAGTTTGGACAGGGGGCTTTACGGCTACACCTTC
>TRBD1|TRBJ1-1|TRBV5-1|.
CASSWDSTEAFF
TGCGCCAGCAGCTGGGACAGCACTGAAGCTTTCTTT